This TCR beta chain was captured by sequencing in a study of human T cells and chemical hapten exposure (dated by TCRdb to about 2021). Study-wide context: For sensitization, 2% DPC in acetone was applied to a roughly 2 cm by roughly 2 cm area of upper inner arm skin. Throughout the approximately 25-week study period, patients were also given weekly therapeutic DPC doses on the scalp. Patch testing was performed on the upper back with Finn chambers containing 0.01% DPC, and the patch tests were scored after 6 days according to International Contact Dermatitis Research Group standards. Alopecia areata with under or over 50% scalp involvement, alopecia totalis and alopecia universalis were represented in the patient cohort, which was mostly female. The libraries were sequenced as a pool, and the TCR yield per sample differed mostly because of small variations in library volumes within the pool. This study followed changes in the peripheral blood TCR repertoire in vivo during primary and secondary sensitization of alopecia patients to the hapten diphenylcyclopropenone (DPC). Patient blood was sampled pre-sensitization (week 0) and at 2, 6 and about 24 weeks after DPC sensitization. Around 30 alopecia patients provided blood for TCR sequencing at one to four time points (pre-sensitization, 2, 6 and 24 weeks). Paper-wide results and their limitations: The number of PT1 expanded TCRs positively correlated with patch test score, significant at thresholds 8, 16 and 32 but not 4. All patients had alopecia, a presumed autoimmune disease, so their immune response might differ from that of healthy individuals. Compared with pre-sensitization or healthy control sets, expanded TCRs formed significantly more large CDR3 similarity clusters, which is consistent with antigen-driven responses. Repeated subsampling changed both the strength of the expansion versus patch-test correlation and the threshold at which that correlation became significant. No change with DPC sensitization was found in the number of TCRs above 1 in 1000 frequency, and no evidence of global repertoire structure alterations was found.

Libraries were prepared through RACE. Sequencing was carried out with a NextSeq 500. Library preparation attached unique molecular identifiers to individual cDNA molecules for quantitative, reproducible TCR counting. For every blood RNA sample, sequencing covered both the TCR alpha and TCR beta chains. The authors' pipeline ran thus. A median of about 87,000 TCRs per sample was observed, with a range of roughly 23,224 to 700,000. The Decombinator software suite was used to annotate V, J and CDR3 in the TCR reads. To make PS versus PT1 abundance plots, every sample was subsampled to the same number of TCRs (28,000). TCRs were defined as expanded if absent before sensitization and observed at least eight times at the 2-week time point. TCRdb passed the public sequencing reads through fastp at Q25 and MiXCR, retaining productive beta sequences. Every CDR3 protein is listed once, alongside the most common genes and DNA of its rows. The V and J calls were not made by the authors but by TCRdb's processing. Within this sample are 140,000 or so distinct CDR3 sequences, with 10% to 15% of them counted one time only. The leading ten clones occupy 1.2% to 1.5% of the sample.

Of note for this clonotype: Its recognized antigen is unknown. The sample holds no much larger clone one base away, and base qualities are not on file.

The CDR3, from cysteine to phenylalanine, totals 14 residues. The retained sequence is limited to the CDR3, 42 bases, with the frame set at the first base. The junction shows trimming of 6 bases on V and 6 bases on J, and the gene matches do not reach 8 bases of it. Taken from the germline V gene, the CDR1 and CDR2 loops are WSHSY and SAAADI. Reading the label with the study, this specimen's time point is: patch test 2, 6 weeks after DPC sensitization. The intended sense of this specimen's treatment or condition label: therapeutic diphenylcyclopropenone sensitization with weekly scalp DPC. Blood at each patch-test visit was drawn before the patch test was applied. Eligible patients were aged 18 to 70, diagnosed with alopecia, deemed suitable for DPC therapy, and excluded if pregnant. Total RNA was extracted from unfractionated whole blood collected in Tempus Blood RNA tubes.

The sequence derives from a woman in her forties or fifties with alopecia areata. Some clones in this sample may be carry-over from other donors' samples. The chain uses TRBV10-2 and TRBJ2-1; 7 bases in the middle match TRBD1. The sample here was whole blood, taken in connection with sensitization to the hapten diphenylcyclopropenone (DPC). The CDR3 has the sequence CASRGQPDSNEQFF. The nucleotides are TGCGCCAGCAGGGGACAGCCCGACAGCAATGAGCAGTTCTTC.